The 7 T cell receptor beta chains presented below share a single source sample, sequenced in a study of blood T cell repertoires in COVID-19. Clones were sequenced by immunoSEQ multiplex PCR, and TCRdb holds only the in-frame ones, with some missing. This table holds around 130,000 clones, 80% to 90% found once. The sequenced sample consisted of peripheral blood. These receptors originate from a human donor in a cohort sampled during active COVID-19.

This rearrangement joins TRBV7-2 to TRBJ1-1; 8 bases fit TRBD1. The CDR3 sequence is 15 residues long. Trimming removed 6 bases from V and 3 bases from J; junction bases left unmatched: 9. Germline V gene lookup returns CDR1 SGHTA and CDR2 FQGNSA. The CDR3 sequence is CASSPTGGWYTEAFF. CDR3 nucleotide sequence: TGTGCCAGCAGTCCTACAGGGGGATGGTACACTGAAGCTTTCTTT.

The V call is TRBV9, the J call TRBJ2-3, with 8 positions matching TRBD2. The junction had 1 base not matched to a gene; V was cut back by 3 bases and J by 1 base. The CDR3 totals 14 residues. The V gene's germline CDR1 is SGDLS and CDR2 YYNGEE. CDR3 region: CASSGGLGTDTQYF. The CDR3, as DNA: TGTGCCAGCAGCGGGGGACTAGGCACAGATACGCAGTATTTT.

The sample holds one count of this clone. CDR3 region: CASSLDPGGTYNEQFF. The CDR3, as DNA: TGTGCCAGCAGCTTAGACCCCGGGGGTACGTACAATGAGCAGTTCTTC. This chain connects TRBV7-9 to TRBJ2-1; TRBD2 might be the D (6 bases). Looked up from germline, CDR1 is SEHNR and CDR2 is FQNEAQ (reference sequence). Trimming left V 1 base short and J 4 bases short, with 14 bases between. The CDR3 is 16 amino acids.

About this clone itself: One junction end disagrees with the germline gene, perhaps due to a read error. This chain connects TRBV4-3 to TRBJ2-2, with 9 bases matching TRBD1. Germline loops: CDR1 LGHNA, CDR2 YSLEER. This CDR3 has 14 residues. The CDR3 protein is CASRQGANTGELFF. CDR3 sequence (DNA): TGCGCCAGCAGACAGGGGGCGAATACCGGGGAGCTGTTTTTT.

V gene TRBV3-1 (or the pseudogene TRBV3-2) combines with J gene TRBJ2-2; tentatively, D is TRBD1 (6 bases). V dropped 4 bases and J dropped 2 bases, with 11 bases sitting between them. The CDR3 totals 15 residues. Germline V lookup: CDR1 LGHDT, CDR2 YNNKEL (reference sequence). CDR3 DNA sequence: TGTGCCAGCAGCCCCGTGGGGGCTAACACCGGGGAGCTGTTTTTT. Amino acids: CASSPVGANTGELFF.

This rearrangement joins TRBV11-2 to TRBJ1-6; D gene uncertain. Germline V gene sequence: CDR1 SGHAT, CDR2 FQNNGV. This CDR3 region has 13 residues. Trimming stripped 5 bases from V and 9 bases from J, with 11 bases between. The CDR3 reads CASSAVDSSPLHF. The DNA of the CDR3 is TGTGCCAGCAGCGCTGTAGATTCTTCACCCCTCCACTTT.

The J gene is TRBJ1-2, the V gene TRBV2, with no clear D. V was clipped by 7 bases and J by 2 bases, with 8 bases between them. The germline V gene has CDR1 SNHLY and CDR2 FYNNEI. The length of the CDR3 is 12 residues. CDR3 coding DNA: TGTGCCAGCAAGAGGGCGAACTATGGCTACACCTTC. Translated: CASKRANYGYTF.